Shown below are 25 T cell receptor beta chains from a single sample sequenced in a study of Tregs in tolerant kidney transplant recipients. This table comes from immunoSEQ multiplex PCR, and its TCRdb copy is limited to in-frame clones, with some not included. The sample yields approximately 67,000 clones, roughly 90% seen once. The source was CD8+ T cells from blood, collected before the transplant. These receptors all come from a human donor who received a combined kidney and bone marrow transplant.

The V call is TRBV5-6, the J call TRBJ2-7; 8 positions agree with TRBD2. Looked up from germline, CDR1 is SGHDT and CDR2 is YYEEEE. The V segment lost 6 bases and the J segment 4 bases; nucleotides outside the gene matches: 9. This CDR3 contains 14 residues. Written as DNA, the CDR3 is TGTGCCAGCACCCAGGGAGTAGCGGGGTACGAGCAGTACTTC. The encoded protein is CASTQGVAGYEQYF.

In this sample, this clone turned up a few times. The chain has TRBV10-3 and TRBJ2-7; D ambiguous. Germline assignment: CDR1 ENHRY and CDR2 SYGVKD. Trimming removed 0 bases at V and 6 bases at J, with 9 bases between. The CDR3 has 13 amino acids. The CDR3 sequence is CAISESQATEQYF. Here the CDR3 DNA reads TGTGCCATCAGTGAGTCGCAAGCGACCGAGCAGTACTTC.

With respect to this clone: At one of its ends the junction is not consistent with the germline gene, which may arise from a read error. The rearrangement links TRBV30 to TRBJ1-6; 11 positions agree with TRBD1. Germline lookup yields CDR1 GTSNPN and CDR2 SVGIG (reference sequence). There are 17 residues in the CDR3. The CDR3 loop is CATSGTGGSSYNSPLPF. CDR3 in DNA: TGTGCCACCTCCGGGACAGGGGGAAGCTCCTATAATTCCCCCCTCCCCTTT. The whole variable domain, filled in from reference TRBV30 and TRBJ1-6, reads SQTIHQWPATLVQPVGSPLSLECTVEGTSNPNLYWYRQAAGRGLQLLFYSVGIGQISSEVPQNLSASRPQDRQFILSSKKLLLSDSGFYLCATSGTGGSSYNSPLPFGNGTRLTVT.

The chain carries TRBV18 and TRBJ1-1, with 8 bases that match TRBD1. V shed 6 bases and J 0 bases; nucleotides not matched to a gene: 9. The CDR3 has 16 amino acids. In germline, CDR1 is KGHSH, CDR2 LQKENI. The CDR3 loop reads CASSLGQGRMNTEAFF. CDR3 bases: TGTGCCAGCTCTCTCGGACAGGGAAGGATGAACACTGAAGCTTTCTTT.

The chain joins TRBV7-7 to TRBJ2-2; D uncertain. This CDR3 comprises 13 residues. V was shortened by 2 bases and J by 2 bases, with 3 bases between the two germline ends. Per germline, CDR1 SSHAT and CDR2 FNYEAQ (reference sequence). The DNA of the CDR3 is TGTGCCAGCAGCTTAAGCAACACCGGGGAGCTGTTTTTT. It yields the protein CASSLSNTGELFF.

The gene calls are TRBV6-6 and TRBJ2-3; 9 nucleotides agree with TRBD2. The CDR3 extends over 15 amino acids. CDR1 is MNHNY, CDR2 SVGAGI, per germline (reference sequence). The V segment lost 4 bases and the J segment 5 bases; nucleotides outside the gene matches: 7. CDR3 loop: CASSSLAGMGDTQYF. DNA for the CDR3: TGTGCCAGCAGTTCCCTAGCGGGGATGGGAGATACGCAGTATTTT.

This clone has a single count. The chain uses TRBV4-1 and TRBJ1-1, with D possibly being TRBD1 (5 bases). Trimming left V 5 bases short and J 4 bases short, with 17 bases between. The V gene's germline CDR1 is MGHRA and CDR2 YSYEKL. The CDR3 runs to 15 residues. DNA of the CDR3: TGCGCCAGCAGCTCCGAATGGGGCAGAGGCACTGAAGCTTTCTTT. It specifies CASSSEWGRGTEAFF.

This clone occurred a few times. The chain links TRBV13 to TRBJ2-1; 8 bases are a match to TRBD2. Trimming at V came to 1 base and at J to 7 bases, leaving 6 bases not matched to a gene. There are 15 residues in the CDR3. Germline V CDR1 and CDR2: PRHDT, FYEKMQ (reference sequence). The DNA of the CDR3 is TGTGCCAGCAGCTTAGAGTTAGCGGGGTGGAATGAGCAGTTCTTC. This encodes CASSLELAGWNEQFF.

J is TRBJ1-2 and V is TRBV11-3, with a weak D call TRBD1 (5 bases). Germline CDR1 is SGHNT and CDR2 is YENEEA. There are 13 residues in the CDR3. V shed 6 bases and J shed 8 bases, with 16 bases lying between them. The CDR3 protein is CASSGGIGWGYTF. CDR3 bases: TGTGCCAGCAGTGGGGGGATCGGTTGGGGCTACACCTTC.

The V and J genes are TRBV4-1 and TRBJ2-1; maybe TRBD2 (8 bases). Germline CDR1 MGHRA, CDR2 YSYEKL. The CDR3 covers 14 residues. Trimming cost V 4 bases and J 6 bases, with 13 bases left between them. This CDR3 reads CASSPGGGGNEQFF. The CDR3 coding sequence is TGCGCCAGCAGCCCGGGAGGGGGCGGCAATGAGCAGTTCTTC.

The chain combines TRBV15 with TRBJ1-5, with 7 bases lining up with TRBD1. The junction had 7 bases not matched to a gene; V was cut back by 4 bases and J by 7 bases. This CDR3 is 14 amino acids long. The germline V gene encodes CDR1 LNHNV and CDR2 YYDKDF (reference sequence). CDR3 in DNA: TGTGCCACCAGCAAAAGACAGGGTGTACAGCCCCAGCATTTT. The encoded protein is CATSKRQGVQPQHF.

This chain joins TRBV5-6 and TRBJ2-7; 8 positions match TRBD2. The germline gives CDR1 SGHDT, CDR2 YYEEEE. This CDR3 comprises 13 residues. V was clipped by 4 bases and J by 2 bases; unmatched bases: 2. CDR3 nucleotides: TGTGCCAGCAGCCGTAGCGGGACCTACGAGCAGTACTTC. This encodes CASSRSGTYEQYF.

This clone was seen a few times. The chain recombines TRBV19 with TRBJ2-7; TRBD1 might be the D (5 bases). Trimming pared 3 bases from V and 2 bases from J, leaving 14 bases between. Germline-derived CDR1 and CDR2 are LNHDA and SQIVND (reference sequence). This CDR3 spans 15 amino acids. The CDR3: CASSIGDSSTYEQYF. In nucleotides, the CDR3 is TGTGCCAGTAGTATTGGAGACAGTAGCACCTACGAGCAGTACTTC. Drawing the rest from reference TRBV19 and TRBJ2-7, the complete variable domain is DGGITQSPKYLFRKEGQNVTLSCEQNLNHDAMYWYRQDPGQGLRLIYYSQIVNDFQKGDIAEGYSVSREKKESFPLTVTSAQKNPTAFYLCASSIGDSSTYEQYFGPGTRLTVT.

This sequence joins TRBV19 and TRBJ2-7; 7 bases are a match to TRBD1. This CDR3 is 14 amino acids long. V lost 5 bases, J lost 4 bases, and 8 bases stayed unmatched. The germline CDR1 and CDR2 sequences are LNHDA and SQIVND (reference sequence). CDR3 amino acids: CASSYGGQLYEQYF. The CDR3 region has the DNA TGTGCCAGTAGTTATGGGGGACAGCTGTACGAGCAGTACTTC.

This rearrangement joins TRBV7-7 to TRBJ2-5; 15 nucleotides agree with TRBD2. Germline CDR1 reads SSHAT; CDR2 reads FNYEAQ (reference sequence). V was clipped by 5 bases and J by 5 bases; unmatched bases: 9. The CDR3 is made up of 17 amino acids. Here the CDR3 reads CASSPGLAGGPWETQYF. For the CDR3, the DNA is TGTGCCAGCAGCCCCGGACTAGCGGGAGGGCCCTGGGAGACCCAGTACTTC. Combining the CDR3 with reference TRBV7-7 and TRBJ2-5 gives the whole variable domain GAGVSQSPRYKVTKRGQDVTLRCDPISSHATLYWYQQALGQGPEFLTYFNYEAQPDKSGLPSDRFSAERPEGSISTLTIQRTEQRDSAMYRCASSPGLAGGPWETQYFGPGTRLLVL.

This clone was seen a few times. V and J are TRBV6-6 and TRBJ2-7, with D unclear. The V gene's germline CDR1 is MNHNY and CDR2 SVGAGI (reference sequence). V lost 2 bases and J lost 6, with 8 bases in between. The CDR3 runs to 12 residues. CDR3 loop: CASSYTRSEQYF. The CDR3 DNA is TGTGCCAGCAGTTACACCAGATCCGAGCAGTACTTC.

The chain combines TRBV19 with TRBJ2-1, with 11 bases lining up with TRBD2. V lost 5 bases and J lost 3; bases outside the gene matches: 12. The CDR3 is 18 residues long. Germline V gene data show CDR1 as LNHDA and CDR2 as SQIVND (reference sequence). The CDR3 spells CASSLTSGRNRDYNEQFF. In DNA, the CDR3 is TGTGCCAGTAGTTTAACTAGCGGGAGAAACCGGGACTACAATGAGCAGTTCTTC.

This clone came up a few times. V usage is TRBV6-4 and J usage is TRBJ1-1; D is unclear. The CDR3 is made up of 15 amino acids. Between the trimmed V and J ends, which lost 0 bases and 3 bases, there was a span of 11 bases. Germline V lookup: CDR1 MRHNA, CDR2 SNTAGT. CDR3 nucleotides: TGTGCCAGCAGTGACTCTAGGGAGATGGACACTGAAGCTTTCTTT. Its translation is CASSDSREMDTEAFF.

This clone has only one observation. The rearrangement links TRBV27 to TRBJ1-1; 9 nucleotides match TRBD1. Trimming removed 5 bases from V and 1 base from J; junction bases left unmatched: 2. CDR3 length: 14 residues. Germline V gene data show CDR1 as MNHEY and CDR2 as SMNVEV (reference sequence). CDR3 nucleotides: TGTGCCAGCAGTGACAGGGGGGGGAACACTGAAGCTTTCTTT. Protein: CASSDRGGNTEAFF.

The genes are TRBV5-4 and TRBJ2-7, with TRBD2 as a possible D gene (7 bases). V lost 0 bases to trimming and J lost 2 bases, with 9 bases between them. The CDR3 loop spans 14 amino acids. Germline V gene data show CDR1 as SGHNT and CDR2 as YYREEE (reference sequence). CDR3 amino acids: CASSLGRGPYEQYF. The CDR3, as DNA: TGTGCCAGCAGCTTGGGGCGGGGGCCCTACGAGCAGTACTTC.

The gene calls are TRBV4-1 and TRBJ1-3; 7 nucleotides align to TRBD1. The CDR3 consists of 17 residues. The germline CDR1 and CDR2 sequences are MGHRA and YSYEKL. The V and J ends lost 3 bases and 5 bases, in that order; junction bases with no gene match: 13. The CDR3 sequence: CASSQDGRGQPRNTIYF. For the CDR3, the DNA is TGCGCCAGCAGCCAGGACGGCCGGGGACAGCCACGAAACACCATATATTTT.

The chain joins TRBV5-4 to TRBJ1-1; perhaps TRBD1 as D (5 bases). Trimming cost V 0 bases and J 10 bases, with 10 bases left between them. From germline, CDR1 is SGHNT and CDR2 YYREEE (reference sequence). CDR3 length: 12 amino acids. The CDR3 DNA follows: TGTGCCAGCAGCTTGGGGGGCGTAACAGCTTTCTTT. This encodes CASSLGGVTAFF.

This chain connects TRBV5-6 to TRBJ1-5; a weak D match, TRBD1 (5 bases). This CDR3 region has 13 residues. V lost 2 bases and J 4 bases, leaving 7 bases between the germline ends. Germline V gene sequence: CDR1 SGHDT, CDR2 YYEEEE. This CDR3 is CASSFGGNQPQHF. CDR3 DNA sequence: TGTGCCAGCAGCTTCGGGGGGAATCAGCCCCAGCATTTT.

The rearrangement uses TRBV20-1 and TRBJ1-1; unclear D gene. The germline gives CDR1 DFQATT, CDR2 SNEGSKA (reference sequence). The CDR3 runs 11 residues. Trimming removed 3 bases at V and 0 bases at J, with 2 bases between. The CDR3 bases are TGCAGTGCTAGCTTGAACACTGAAGCTTTCTTT. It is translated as CSASLNTEAFF.

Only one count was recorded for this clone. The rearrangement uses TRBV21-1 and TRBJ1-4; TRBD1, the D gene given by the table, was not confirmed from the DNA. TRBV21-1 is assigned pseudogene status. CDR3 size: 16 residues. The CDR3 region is CASSIPETGGGEKLFF. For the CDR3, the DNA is TGTGCCAGCAGCATCCCTGAGACAGGGGGGGGAGAAAAACTGTTTTTT.